The 25 T cell receptor beta chains in this list originate from one sample, sequenced in a study of molecular identifiers for immune sequencing clone quantification. TCRdb processed the PCR reads anew with MiXCR; each CDR3 protein has one entry. This table holds approximately 97,000 distinct CDR3 sequences, about 32% found once. Specimen: naive CD8+ T cells from blood, with Jurkat cell RNA spiked in. Subset: FACS-sorted CD8+CD4-CCR7+CD45RA+ naive T cells. Source of these receptors: a human donor in good health. Some libraries in this study had Jurkat cell RNA spiked in.

The V call is TRBV2, the J call TRBJ2-7; TRBD1 is a possible D gene (5 bases). Per germline, CDR1 SNHLY and CDR2 FYNNEI. The CDR3 is made up of 13 amino acids. V was clipped by 6 bases and J by 1 base, with 10 bases between them. The CDR3 spells CASSVGQSYEQYF. The CDR3 bases are TGTGCCAGCAGCGTGGGGCAGTCCTACGAGCAGTACTTC.

The sample holds a few counts of this clonotype. The V and J genes are TRBV2 and TRBJ2-3; 8 nucleotides align to TRBD1. CDR1 and CDR2 from the germline V gene are SNHLY and FYNNEI. V dropped 8 bases and J dropped 0; count of bases not matched to a gene: 4. This CDR3 is built from 14 residues. The CDR3 coding sequence is TGTGCCAGCGGGACAGGATATAGCACAGATACGCAGTATTTT. Its protein is CASGTGYSTDTQYF.

This clonotype was counted ten times or more. The V gene is TRBV11-3, the J gene TRBJ2-7; perhaps TRBD1 as D (6 bases). Germline-derived CDR1 and CDR2 are SGHNT and YENEEA. With 4 bases removed from V and 1 base from J, the gap between germline ends came to 8 bases. The CDR3 totals 13 residues. This CDR3 is CASSYTGSYEQYF. CDR3 in DNA: TGTGCCAGCAGCTACACAGGGTCCTACGAGCAGTACTTC.

A note on this clonotype: This may come from a read error, since a much larger clone is one base off. This chain's CDR3 is CASRPRAGSSYEQYF. In nucleotides, the CDR3 is TGTGCCAGCAGACCCAGGGCGGGGAGCTCCTACGAGCAGTACTTC. The gene calls are TRBV6-5 and TRBJ2-7; TRBD2 is a possible D gene (6 bases). V was clipped by 6 bases and J by 0 bases, with 15 bases between them. The CDR3 has 15 amino acids. Germline CDR1 reads MNHEY; CDR2 reads SVGAGI.

V is TRBV6-5 and J is TRBJ2-5, with D tentatively TRBD1 or TRBD2 (5 bases each). Germline V gene data show CDR1 as MNHEY and CDR2 as SVGAGI. The ends were cut back, 2 bases at V and 4 bases at J, with 11 bases in the middle. The CDR3 spans 14 residues. The CDR3 region is CASSYTGTGETQYF. The CDR3 DNA reads TGTGCCAGCAGTTACACGGGGACCGGAGAGACCCAGTACTTC.

This clonotype was observed a few times. The chain couples TRBV4-2 to TRBJ1-1; D ambiguous. This CDR3 has 13 amino acids. Germline V CDR1 and CDR2: LGHNA, YNFKEQ. V shed 1 base and J shed 5 bases, with 8 bases lying between them. In nucleotides, the CDR3 is TGTGCCAGCAGCCAAGTTTTGACGACTGAAGCTTTCTTT. Translation gives CASSQVLTTEAFF.

Only a few counts were recorded for this clonotype. The chain has TRBV13 and TRBJ2-2, with D unresolved. The CDR3 runs to 12 residues. Germline CDR1 reads PRHDT; CDR2 reads FYEKMQ (reference sequence). V was cut by 3 bases and J by 5 bases, with 4 bases left in between. The DNA of the CDR3 is TGTGCCAGCAGCTTGTCTACCGGGGAGCTGTTTTTT. This codes for CASSLSTGELFF.

This chain uses TRBV4-1 with TRBJ2-2; the match to TRBD1 covers 10 bases. The CDR3 totals 21 residues. Trimming took 0 bases from V and 4 from J; bases not matched to a gene: 17. The V gene's germline CDR1 is MGHRA and CDR2 YSYEKL. The CDR3 protein is CASSQEPLISAGQGSTGELFF. CDR3 DNA sequence: TGCGCCAGCAGCCAAGAACCTCTGATTTCCGCGGGACAGGGGTCCACCGGGGAGCTGTTTTTT.

V is TRBV13 and J is TRBJ2-7; possible D gene TRBD2, 5 bases. The CDR3 runs to 16 residues. Germline lookup yields CDR1 PRHDT and CDR2 FYEKMQ (reference sequence). Trimming removed 5 bases at V and 0 bases at J, with 17 bases between. In nucleotides, the CDR3 is TGTGCCAGCAGCCCCCCCCTCAGCGGATCCTCCTACGAGCAGTACTTC. Its protein product is CASSPPLSGSSYEQYF.

This clonotype has a count of ten or more. The CDR3 nucleotides read TGCAGCGTTGAAGATGAACAGGGCTATGGCTACACCTTC. The encoded protein is CSVEDEQGYGYTF. The rearrangement joins TRBV29-1 to TRBJ1-2; TRBD1 is a possible D gene (6 bases). CDR3 length equals 13 residues. V was shortened by 0 bases and J by 4 bases, with 9 bases between the two germline ends. CDR1 is SQVTM, CDR2 ANQGSEA, per germline.

In regard to this clonotype: Being one base from a much bigger clone, this may be a read error. This rearrangement joins TRBV28 to TRBJ2-3, with TRBD2 matching 7 bases. The J segment lost 2 bases and the V segment lost 10 bases, leaving 18 bases of the junction unmatched. The CDR3 is made up of 17 amino acids. Germline CDR1 MDHEN, CDR2 SYDVKM. CDR3 bases: TGTGCCATCAGGCACCCCCGACTAAGCGGGATCACAGATACGCAGTATTTT. Its translation is CAIRHPRLSGITDTQYF.

This clonotype was counted many times. CDR3 in DNA: TGTGCCAGCAGCCGGAAGGGGGTCCCCACAGATACGCAGTATTTT. Translation: CASSRKGVPTDTQYF. The chain has TRBV28 and TRBJ2-3; a possible D gene is TRBD1 (6 bases). The CDR3 extends over 15 amino acids. Per the germline V gene, CDR1 is MDHEN and CDR2 is SYDVKM. Trimming removed 6 bases at V and 2 bases at J, with 15 bases between.

V is TRBV10-3 and J is TRBJ2-3, with 13 bases that match TRBD2. This CDR3 is built from 15 residues. Germline trimming cut 7 bases from V and 4 bases from J; bases unmatched to any gene: 5. The V gene's germline CDR1 is ENHRY and CDR2 SYGVKD. The CDR3 DNA reads TGTGCCATCACTGGACTAGCGGGAGAGCCAGATACGCAGTATTTT. Protein: CAITGLAGEPDTQYF.

This clonotype has just a few counts. This chain connects TRBV28 to TRBJ1-4; 7 bases map to TRBD1. The CDR3 runs to 13 residues. Germline V gene sequence: CDR1 MDHEN, CDR2 SYDVKM. After removal of 6 bases from V and 7 bases from J, the junction contained 5 bases not matched to a gene. The CDR3 bases are TGTGCCAGCAGAATCAGGGGGGCTGAAAAACTGTTTTTT. It translates to CASRIRGAEKLFF.

This clonotype was seen at least ten times. The chain is built from TRBV4-3 and TRBJ2-5; D perhaps matches TRBD2 (6 bases). The CDR3 covers 15 residues. V was shortened by 1 base and J by 5 bases, with 14 bases between the two germline ends. CDR1 is LGHNA and CDR2 is YSLEER in the germline V gene. The CDR3 DNA sequence: TGCGCCAGCAGCCAAGCGCGTGGAGGAGGGGAGACCCAGTACTTC. It specifies CASSQARGGGETQYF.

V and J are TRBV20-1 and TRBJ2-7; unclear D gene. Trimming removed 5 bases from V and 3 bases from J, with 20 bases in between. The germline V gene has CDR1 DFQATT and CDR2 SNEGSKA (reference sequence). The CDR3 has 15 amino acids. This CDR3 reads CSAPEGDLGFYEQYF. CDR3 sequence (DNA): TGCAGTGCTCCCGAAGGAGACCTAGGGTTCTACGAGCAGTACTTC.

This clonotype was seen at least ten times. The chain has TRBV28 and TRBJ2-3; D is uncertain. Germline CDR1 MDHEN, CDR2 SYDVKM. The CDR3 contains 17 residues. The germline V and J ends were trimmed by 6 bases and 2 bases, with 21 bases remaining between them. The CDR3 sequence is CASSSLKGDWFTDTQYF. The CDR3 DNA is TGTGCCAGCAGCAGTTTAAAAGGAGACTGGTTCACAGATACGCAGTATTTT. Full variable domain (remainder filled in from reference TRBV28 and TRBJ2-3): DVKVTQSSRYLVKRTGEKVFLECVQDMDHENMFWYRQDPGLGLRLIYFSYDVKMKEKGDIPEGYSVSREKKERFSLILESASTNQTSMYLCASSSLKGDWFTDTQYFGPGTRLTVL.

The rearrangement uses TRBV29-1 and TRBJ2-1; D is unresolved. V lost 4 bases and J 5 bases, leaving 6 bases between the germline ends. This CDR3 is built from 11 residues. Germline CDR1 reads SQVTM; CDR2 reads ANQGSEA. CDR3 DNA sequence: TGCAGCGTTGCAGAAAACAATGAGCAGTTCTTC. Translating gives CSVAENNEQFF.

In its sample, this clonotype was seen a few times. The chain has TRBV5-6 and TRBJ1-4, with a weak D call TRBD1 (5 bases). CDR3 length equals 14 residues. Germline-derived CDR1 and CDR2 are SGHDT and YYEEEE. Trimming cost V 3 bases and J 8 bases, with 14 bases left between them. CDR3 in amino acids: CASSWGTAGEKLFF. CDR3 nucleotides: TGTGCCAGCAGCTGGGGGACTGCGGGAGAAAAACTGTTTTTT. Full variable domain (missing parts from reference TRBV5-6 and TRBJ1-4): DAGVTQSPTHLIKTRGQQVTLRCSPKSGHDTVSWYQQALGQGPQFIFQYYEEEERQRGNFPDRFSGHQFPNYSSELNVNALLLGDSALYLCASSWGTAGEKLFFGSGTQLSVL.

The V call is TRBV12-3 or TRBV12-4, the J call TRBJ2-2; either TRBD1 or TRBD2 may fit D (5 bases each). CDR3 length equals 13 residues. The V gene lost 5 bases and the J gene lost 4 bases, with 8 bases spanning the gap. The CDR3 is CASSRDRTGELFF. CDR3 in DNA: TGTGCCAGCAGTCGGGACCGCACCGGGGAGCTGTTTTTT.

The chain links TRBV12-3 or TRBV12-4 to TRBJ1-6; TRBD1 matches 7 bases. The CDR3 has 14 amino acids. V shed 10 bases and J 7 bases; nucleotides not matched to a gene: 10. CDR3 DNA: TGTGCCATCGAGGGGGGACAGCCGAATTCACCCCTCCACTTT. This codes for CAIEGGQPNSPLHF.

For this clonotype: The conserved closing phenylalanine or tryptophan is absent in this CDR3, likely reflecting a read error. The rearrangement joins TRBV19 to TRBJ2-1, with a possible D match to TRBD2 (5 bases). The CDR3 covers 12 residues. Trimming removed 7 bases at V and 7 bases at J, with 11 bases between. CDR1 is LNHDA and CDR2 is SQIVND in the germline V gene (reference sequence). As DNA, the CDR3 is TGTGCCAGTACCCCGGGGATGAATGAGCAGTTCTTG. Translating it yields CASTPGMNEQFL.

This clonotype was recorded many times. This chain joins TRBV7-9 and TRBJ1-5; D unresolved. V was shortened by 5 bases and J by 8 bases, with 16 bases between the two germline ends. This CDR3 is built from 14 residues. Germline CDR1 reads SEHNR; CDR2 reads FQNEAQ (reference sequence). The CDR3 DNA sequence: TGTGCCAGCAGCCCGGTGATGGGTGGCGAGCCCCAGCATTTT. Protein: CASSPVMGGEPQHF.

The chain couples TRBV29-1 to TRBJ2-2; no firm D call. Germline assignment: CDR1 SQVTM and CDR2 ANQGSEA. Trimming pared 6 bases from V and 4 bases from J, leaving 9 bases between. The CDR3 has 12 amino acids. The CDR3 sequence is CSVAKGTGELFF. CDR3 bases: TGCAGCGTGGCGAAGGGCACCGGGGAGCTGTTTTTT.

With respect to this clonotype: This sequence may be a read error, since a much larger clone differs from it by one base. The chain links TRBV27 to TRBJ1-1; D remains ambiguous. The CDR3 length is 14 residues. Trimming shortened V by 0 bases and J by 7 bases, and 12 bases separated the two germline ends. From germline, CDR1 is MNHEY and CDR2 SMNVEV (reference sequence). CDR3 protein: CASSLSSAYGEAFF. The CDR3 DNA follows: TGTGCCAGCAGTTTATCTTCAGCCTACGGTGAAGCTTTCTTT.